These T cell receptor beta chains were read from a single sample in a study of T cells in Graves' hyperthyroidism and ophthalmopathy. TCRdb recomputed calls from the multiplex PCR reads with MiXCR, one row per CDR3 protein. Here the sample spans roughly 740,000 distinct CDR3 sequences, about 16% being singletons. Sequencing was performed on blood. These receptors were collected from a man aged 18 to 30 with Graves' hyperthyroidism. The CDR3 runs from the conserved cysteine through the conserved F or W. The D gene is left open where the match is weak. Clone size is given for some rows only: seen once, a few or many times, or a class if the clone is expanded.

V,D,J,size,CDR3,DNA
TRBV7-2,TRBD2,TRBJ2-7,many,CASSTTSGIAYEQYF,TGTGCCAGCAGCACCACTAGCGGGATAGCTTACGAGCAGTACTTC
TRBV12-3/TRBV12-4,.,TRBJ2-3,many,CASNRGVGTDTQYF,TGTGCCAGCAACCGTGGGGTTGGGACAGATACGCAGTATTTT
TRBV28,TRBD2,TRBJ2-5,many,CASSLPAGAPETQYF,TGTGCCAGCAGTTTACCAGCGGGAGCCCCAGAGACCCAGTACTTC
TRBV11-1,TRBD1,TRBJ2-2,.,CASSSRDRGIGELFF,TGTGCCAGCAGCTCCCGGGACAGAGGGATCGGGGAGCTGTTTTTT
TRBV30,TRBD2,TRBJ2-5,many,CAWSEDLEAGRPKYF,TGTGCCTGGAGTGAGGACCTTGAAGCGGGAAGGCCCAAGTACTTC
TRBV6-4,.,TRBJ2-7,.,CASSEMDGSSYEQYF,TGTGCCAGCAGTGAAATGGACGGGAGCTCCTACGAGCAGTACTTC
TRBV7-9,TRBD2,TRBJ2-7,few,CASSLGLAGHLEQYF,TGTGCCAGCAGCTTAGGACTAGCGGGGCACCTCGAGCAGTACTTC
TRBV4-2,.,TRBJ1-1,.,CASSQEGRANTEAFF,TGTGCCAGCAGCCAAGAGGGCAGGGCGAACACTGAAGCTTTCTTT
TRBV19,.,TRBJ1-2,.,CASRVGRGDGYGYTF,TGTGCCAGTAGAGTCGGGAGAGGGGATGGCTATGGCTACACCTTC
TRBV24-1,.,TRBJ1-1,few,CATRGQNTEAFF,TGTGCCACCAGGGGGCAGAACACTGAAGCTTTCTTT
TRBV20-1,.,TRBJ2-3,many,CSLAESLRDTQYF,TGCAGTTTAGCGGAATCGTTGCGGGATACGCAGTATTTT
TRBV24-1,TRBD2,TRBJ2-5,many,CATSDGRGREEETQYF,TGTGCCACCAGTGATGGTCGCGGGAGGGAGGAGGAGACCCAGTACTTC
TRBV14,.,TRBJ2-1,few,CASSQVFEGEQFF,TGTGCCAGCAGCCAGGTTTTCGAGGGTGAGCAGTTCTTC
TRBV6-2/TRBV6-3,TRBD1,TRBJ2-7,many,CASSVDRAYEQYF,TGTGCCAGCAGTGTGGACAGGGCCTACGAGCAGTACTTC
TRBV20-1,.,TRBJ2-1,few,CSARTPEMDKHEQFF,TGCAGTGCTAGAACCCCTGAGATGGATAAGCATGAGCAGTTCTTC
TRBV20-1,TRBD1,TRBJ2-6,.,CSAPVFGQGVPSGANVLTF,TGCAGTGCGCCTGTTTTCGGACAGGGGGTCCCCTCTGGGGCCAACGTCCTGACTTTC
TRBV24-1,.,TRBJ1-5,.,CATSVRDNQPQHF,TGTGCCACCAGTGTCCGGGACAATCAGCCCCAGCATTTT
TRBV25-1,TRBD1,TRBJ1-1,few,CASSADFPGQGLNTEAFF,TGTGCCAGCAGTGCAGACTTCCCGGGACAGGGATTGAACACTGAAGCTTTCTTT
TRBV7-8,.,TRBJ2-3,.,CASSSPGWTDTQYF,TGTGCCAGCAGCTCGCCGGGGTGGACAGATACGCAGTATTTT
TRBV27,.,TRBJ2-1,many,CASSPAPVLASADEQFF,TGTGCCAGCAGTCCGGCCCCCGTACTAGCAAGTGCCGATGAGCAGTTCTTC
TRBV4-1,TRBD2,TRBJ2-1,.,CASSQDPLAGVNEQFF,TGCGCCAGCAGCCAAGATCCCCTAGCGGGAGTCAATGAGCAGTTCTTC
TRBV7-9,.,TRBJ2-2,.,CASSLEESANTGELFF,TGTGCCAGCAGCTTAGAGGAATCCGCGAACACCGGGGAGCTGTTTTTT
TRBV7-3,TRBD2,TRBJ2-3,many,CASSLLTSGDTQYF,TGTGCCAGCAGCTTATTAACTAGCGGAGATACGCAGTATTTT
TRBV9,TRBD1,TRBJ2-3,.,CASSEGQSLTDTQYF,TGTGCCAGCAGCGAGGGACAGAGCCTCACAGATACGCAGTATTTT
TRBV30,.,TRBJ1-1,many,CAWSVGVEAFF,TGTGCCTGGAGTGTAGGTGTCGAAGCTTTCTTT
TRBV20-1,.,TRBJ1-1,.,CSASRLSVNTEAFF,TGCAGTGCTAGTAGACTGTCAGTAAACACTGAAGCTTTCTTT
TRBV28,.,TRBJ2-7,once,CASSLFSGGEQYF,TGTGCCAGCAGTTTATTTTCGGGTGGCGAGCAGTACTTC
TRBV3-1,.,TRBJ1-3,.,CASSQDLLAGNTIYF,TGTGCCAGCAGCCAAGATCTTTTAGCTGGAAACACCATATATTTT
TRBV2,TRBD2,TRBJ2-3,many,CARGLAGVGTDTQYF,TGTGCCAGGGGACTAGCGGGAGTTGGAACAGATACGCAGTATTTT
TRBV7-9,TRBD2,TRBJ2-1,many,CASSPTAGVVYNEQFF,TGTGCCAGCAGCCCAACAGCGGGAGTAGTTTACAATGAGCAGTTCTTC